This T cell receptor beta chain comes out of a study of tumor and adjacent non-tumor tissue in lung cancer. A modified ARM-PCR protocol with three rounds of nested PCR amplified TCRbeta. TCRdb processed the multiplex PCR reads anew with MiXCR; each CDR3 protein has one entry. This sample carries under 150,000 distinct CDR3 sequences, 66% of them seen once, and the ten largest clones take over 15%. Worth noting for this clonotype: What it binds is unknown. The CDR3 carries no conserved terminal phenylalanine or tryptophan, so it likely arises from a read error.

The CDR3 consists of 12 residues. CDR1 and CDR2 from the germline V gene are SGHAT and FQNNGV. Regarding the study as a whole: Top 100 clones took a larger repertoire share in normal lung. Higher tumor TCR diversity was associated with shorter survival.

The template was RNA from unsorted bulk tissue. The origin of this receptor is a man in his sixties with small cell lung cancer. Material for sequencing was lung tumor tissue. The J gene is TRBJ1-6, the V gene TRBV11-2; D not certain. As DNA, the CDR3 is TGTGCGAGCAGCTTAGAAAATCTACCCCTCCACTAT. Translated: CASSLENLPLHY.